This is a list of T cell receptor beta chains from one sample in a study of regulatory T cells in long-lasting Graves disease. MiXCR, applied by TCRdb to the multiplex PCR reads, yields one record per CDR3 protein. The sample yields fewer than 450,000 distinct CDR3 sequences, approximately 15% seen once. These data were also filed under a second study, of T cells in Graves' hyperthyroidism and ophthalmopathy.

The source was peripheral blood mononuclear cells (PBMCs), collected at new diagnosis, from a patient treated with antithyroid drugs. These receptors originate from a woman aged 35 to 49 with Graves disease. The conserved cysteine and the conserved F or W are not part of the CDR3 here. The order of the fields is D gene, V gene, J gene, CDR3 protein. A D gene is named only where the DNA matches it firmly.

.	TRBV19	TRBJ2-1	ASNRGGASSYNEQF
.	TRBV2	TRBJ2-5	ASSEQGTQETQY
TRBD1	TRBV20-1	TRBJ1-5	SARDPRDRADQPQH
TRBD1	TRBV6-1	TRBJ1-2	ASSQTGEYGYT
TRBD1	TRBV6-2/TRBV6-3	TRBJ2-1	ASRKMTGTSSYNEQF
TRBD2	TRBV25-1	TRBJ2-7	ASSDGTTDEQY
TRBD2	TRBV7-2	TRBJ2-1	ASSFLTSGAHNEQF
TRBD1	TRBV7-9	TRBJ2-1	ASSLEGGTGGSLYNEQF
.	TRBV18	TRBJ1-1	ASSPPDIPEAF
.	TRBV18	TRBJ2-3	ASSPPTTDTQY
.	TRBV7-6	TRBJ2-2	ASSFRTYTGELF
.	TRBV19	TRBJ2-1	ASSIGGPRSSYNEQF
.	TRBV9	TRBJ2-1	ASSALGPVSDEQF
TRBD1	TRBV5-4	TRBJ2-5	ASSPGTGGEQTQY
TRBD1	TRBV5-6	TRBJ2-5	ASSPVIDRVETQY
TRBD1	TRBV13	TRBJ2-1	ASSSGTGDYNEQF
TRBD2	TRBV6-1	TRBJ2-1	ASTGLAGGRGSYNEQF
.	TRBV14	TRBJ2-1	ASSDGQRSYNEQF
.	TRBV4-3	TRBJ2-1	ASSQDSSGGGGEQF
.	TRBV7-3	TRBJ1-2	ASTPGQTFYGYT
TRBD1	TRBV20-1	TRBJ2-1	SATPGQGAFSGQF
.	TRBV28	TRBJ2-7	ASGTSAYEQY
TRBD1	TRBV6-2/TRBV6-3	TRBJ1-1	ASSYSAGGTEAF
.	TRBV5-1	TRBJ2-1	ASSFRAGTSYNEQF
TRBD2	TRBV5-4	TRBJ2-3	ASSPGLAGYTDTQY
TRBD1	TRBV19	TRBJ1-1	ASSKVGRGRNTEAF
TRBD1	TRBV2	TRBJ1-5	TSSENRGRNQPQH
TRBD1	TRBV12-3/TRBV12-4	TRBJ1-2	ASTGGDYGYT
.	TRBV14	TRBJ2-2	ASSQDRRAGELF